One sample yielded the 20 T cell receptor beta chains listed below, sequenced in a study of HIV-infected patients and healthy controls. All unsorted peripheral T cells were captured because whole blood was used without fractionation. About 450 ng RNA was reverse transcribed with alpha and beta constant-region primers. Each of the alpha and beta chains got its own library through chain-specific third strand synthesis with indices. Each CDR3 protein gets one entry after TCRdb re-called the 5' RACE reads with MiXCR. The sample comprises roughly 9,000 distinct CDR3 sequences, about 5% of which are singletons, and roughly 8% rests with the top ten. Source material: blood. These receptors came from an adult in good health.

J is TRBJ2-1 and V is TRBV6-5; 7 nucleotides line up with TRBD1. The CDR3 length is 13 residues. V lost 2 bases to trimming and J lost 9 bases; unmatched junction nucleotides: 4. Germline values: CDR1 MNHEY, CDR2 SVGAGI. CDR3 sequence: CASSYGTDSEQFF. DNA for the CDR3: TGTGCCAGCAGTTACGGGACAGACAGTGAGCAGTTCTTC.

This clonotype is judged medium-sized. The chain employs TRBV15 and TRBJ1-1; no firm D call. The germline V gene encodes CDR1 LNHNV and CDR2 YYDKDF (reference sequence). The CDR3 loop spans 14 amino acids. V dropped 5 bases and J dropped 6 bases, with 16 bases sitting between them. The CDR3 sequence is CATSLDGGSAEAFF. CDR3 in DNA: TGTGCCACCAGCCTGGATGGAGGGTCCGCTGAAGCTTTCTTT. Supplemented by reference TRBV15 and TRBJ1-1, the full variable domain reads DAMVIQNPRYQVTQFGKPVTLSCSQTLNHNVMYWYQQKSSQAPKLLFHYYDKDFNNEADTPDNFQSRRPNTSFCFLDIRSPGLGDTAMYLCATSLDGGSAEAFFGQGTRLTVV.

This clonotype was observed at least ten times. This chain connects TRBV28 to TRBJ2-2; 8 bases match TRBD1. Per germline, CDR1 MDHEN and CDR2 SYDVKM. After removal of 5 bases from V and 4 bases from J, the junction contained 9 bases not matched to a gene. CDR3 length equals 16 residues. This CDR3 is CASSDATGVLTGELFF. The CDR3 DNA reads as TGTGCCAGCAGTGACGCGACAGGGGTCCTCACCGGGGAGCTGTTTTTT.

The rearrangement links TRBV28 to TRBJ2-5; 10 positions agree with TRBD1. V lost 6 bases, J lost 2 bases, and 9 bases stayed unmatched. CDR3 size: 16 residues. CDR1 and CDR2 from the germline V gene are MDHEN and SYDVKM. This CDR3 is CASSRYGTGDQETQYF. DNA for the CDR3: TGTGCCAGCAGCCGATACGGGACAGGGGATCAAGAGACCCAGTACTTC.

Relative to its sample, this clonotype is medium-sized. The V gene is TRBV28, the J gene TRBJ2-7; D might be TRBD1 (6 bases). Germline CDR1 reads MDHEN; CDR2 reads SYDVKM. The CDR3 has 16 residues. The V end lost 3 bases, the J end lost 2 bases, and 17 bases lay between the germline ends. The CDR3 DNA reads TGTGCCAGCAGTTTGGGGGCAGATTACTTTACCTACGAGCAGTACTTC. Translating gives CASSLGADYFTYEQYF.

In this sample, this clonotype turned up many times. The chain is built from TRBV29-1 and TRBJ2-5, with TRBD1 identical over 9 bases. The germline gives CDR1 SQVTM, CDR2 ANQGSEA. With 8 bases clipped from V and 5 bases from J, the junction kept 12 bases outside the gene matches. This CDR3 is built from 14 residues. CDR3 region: CSTSRDRVGETQYF. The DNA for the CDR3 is TGCAGCACGTCCCGGGACAGGGTCGGGGAGACCCAGTACTTC.

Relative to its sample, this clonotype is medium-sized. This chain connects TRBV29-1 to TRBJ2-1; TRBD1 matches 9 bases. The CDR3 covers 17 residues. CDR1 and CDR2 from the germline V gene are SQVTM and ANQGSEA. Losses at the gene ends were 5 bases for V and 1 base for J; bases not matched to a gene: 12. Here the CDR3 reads CSVIPTGGSLSYNEQFF. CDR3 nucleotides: TGCAGCGTTATCCCGACAGGGGGTTCCTTATCCTACAATGAGCAGTTCTTC.

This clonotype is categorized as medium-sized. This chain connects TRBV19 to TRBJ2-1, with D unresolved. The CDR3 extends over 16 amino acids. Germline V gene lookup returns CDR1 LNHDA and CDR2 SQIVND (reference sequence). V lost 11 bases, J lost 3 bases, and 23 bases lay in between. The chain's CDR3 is CASAGRNSFIYNEQFF. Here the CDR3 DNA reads TGTGCCTCCGCCGGACGTAACAGTTTTATCTACAATGAGCAGTTCTTC.

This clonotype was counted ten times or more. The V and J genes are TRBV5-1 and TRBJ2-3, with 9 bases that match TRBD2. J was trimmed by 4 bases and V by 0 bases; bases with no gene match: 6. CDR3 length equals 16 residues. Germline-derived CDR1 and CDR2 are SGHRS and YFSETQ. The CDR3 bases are TGCGCCAGCAGCTTGGTCCTTAGCGGGAGCCCAGATACGCAGTATTTT. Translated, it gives CASSLVLSGSPDTQYF.

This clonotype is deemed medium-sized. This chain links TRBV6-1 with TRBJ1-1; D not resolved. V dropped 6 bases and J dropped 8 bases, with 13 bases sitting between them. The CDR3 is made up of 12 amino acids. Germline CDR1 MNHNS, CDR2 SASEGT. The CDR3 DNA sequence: TGTGCCAGCAGCCTCAGTAGGCTGGAAGCTTTCTTT. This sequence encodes CASSLSRLEAFF.

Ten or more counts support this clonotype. CDR3 coding DNA: TGTGCCAGCAGTGAGCAACAGGGAGTCGAAAAACTGTTTTTT. Amino acids: CASSEQQGVEKLFF. V is TRBV6-1 and J is TRBJ1-4; perhaps TRBD1 as D (6 bases). Germline-derived CDR1 and CDR2 are MNHNS and SASEGT. Trimming pared 3 bases from V and 8 bases from J, leaving 13 bases between. This CDR3 is built from 14 residues.

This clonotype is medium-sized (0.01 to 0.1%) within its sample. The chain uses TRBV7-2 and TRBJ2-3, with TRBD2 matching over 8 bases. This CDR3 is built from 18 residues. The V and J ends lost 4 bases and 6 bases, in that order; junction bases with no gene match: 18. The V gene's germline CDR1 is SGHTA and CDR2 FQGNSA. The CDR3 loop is CASSSGSFPGGISDTQYF. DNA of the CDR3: TGTGCCAGCAGCTCCGGGAGTTTTCCGGGAGGGATTTCTGATACGCAGTATTTT.

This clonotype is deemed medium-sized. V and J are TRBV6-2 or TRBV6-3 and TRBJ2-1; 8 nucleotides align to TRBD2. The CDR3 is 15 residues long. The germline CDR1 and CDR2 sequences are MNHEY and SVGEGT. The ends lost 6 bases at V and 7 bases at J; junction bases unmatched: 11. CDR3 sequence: CASSPGVAGINEQFF. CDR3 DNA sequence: TGTGCCAGCAGCCCCGGGGTAGCGGGAATAAATGAGCAGTTCTTC.

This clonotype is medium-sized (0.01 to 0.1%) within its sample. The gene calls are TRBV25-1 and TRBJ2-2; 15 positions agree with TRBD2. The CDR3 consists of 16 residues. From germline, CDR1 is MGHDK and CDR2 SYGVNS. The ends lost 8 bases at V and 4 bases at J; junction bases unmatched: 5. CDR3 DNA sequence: TGTGCCAGCGGACTAGCGGGAGGGCGGTTCACCGGGGAGCTGTTTTTT. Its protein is CASGLAGGRFTGELFF.

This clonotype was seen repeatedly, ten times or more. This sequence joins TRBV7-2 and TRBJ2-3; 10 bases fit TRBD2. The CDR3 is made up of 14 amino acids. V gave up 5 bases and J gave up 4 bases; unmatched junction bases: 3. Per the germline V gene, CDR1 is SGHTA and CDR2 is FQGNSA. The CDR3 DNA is TGTGCCAGCAGCAGCGGGGGGGCGCCAGATACGCAGTATTTT. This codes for CASSSGGAPDTQYF. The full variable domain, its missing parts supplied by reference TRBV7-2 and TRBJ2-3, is GAGVSQSPSNKVTEKGKDVELRCDPISGHTALYWYRQSLGQGLEFLIYFQGNSAPDKSGLPSDRFSAERTGGSVSTLTIQRTQQEDSAVYLCASSSGGAPDTQYFGPGTRLTVL.

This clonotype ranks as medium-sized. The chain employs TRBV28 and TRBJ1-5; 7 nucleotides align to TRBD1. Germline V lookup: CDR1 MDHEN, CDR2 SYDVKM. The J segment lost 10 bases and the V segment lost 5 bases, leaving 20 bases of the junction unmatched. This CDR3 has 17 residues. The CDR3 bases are TGTGCCAGCAGTCCCCCCTCCACGACAGGGTCCGGGGGTCCCCAGCATTTT. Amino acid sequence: CASSPPSTTGSGGPQHF.

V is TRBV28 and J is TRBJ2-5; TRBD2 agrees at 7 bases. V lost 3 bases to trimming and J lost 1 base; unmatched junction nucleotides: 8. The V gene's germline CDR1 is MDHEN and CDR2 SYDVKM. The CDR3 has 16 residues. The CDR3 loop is CASSFPLGGTQETQYF. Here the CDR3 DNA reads TGTGCCAGCAGTTTCCCCCTGGGGGGGACCCAAGAGACCCAGTACTTC.

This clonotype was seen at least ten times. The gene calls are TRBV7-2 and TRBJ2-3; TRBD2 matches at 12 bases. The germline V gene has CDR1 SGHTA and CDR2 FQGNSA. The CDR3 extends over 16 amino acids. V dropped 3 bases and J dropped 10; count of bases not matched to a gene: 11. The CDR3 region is CASSLPGRLAGDAQYF. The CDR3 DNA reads TGTGCCAGCAGCTTGCCGGGGCGACTAGCGGGAGACGCGCAGTATTTT. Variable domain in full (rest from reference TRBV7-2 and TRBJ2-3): GAGVSQSPSNKVTEKGKDVELRCDPISGHTALYWYRQSLGQGLEFLIYFQGNSAPDKSGLPSDRFSAERTGGSVSTLTIQRTQQEDSAVYLCASSLPGRLAGDAQYFGPGTRLTVL.

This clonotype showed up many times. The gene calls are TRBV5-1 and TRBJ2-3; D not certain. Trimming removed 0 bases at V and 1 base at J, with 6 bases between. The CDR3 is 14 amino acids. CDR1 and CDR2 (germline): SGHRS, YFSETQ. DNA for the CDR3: TGCGCCAGCAGCTTGGGGCCAGGCACAGATACGCAGTATTTT. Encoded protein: CASSLGPGTDTQYF.

DNA for the CDR3: TGTGCCAGCAGTACAAGTTACAATGAGCAGTTCTTC. Translated, it gives CASSTSYNEQFF. V is TRBV6-2 or TRBV6-3 and J is TRBJ2-1, with unresolved D. Germline values: CDR1 MNHEY, CDR2 SVGEGT. The CDR3 is 12 amino acids. Trimming pared 5 bases from V and 4 bases from J, leaving 6 bases between.